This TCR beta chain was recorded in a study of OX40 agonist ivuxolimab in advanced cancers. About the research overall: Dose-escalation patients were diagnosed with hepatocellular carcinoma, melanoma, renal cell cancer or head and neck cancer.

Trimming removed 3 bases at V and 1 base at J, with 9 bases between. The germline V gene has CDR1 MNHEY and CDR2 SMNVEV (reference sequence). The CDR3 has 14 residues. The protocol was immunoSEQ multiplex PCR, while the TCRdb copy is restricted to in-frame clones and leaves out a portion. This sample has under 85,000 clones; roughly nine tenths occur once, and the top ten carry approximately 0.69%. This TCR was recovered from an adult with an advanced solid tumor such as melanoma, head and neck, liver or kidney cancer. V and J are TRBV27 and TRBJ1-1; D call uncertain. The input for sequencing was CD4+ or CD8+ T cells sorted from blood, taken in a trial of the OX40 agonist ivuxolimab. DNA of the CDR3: TGTGCCAGCAGTTTCTTCGGGGAGAACACTGAAGCTTTCTTT. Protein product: CASSFFGENTEAFF.